A single sample gave rise to the 20 T cell receptor beta chains below, sequenced in a study of early T cells in non-severe SARS-CoV-2 infection. A single record per CDR3 protein comes from TCRdb applying MiXCR to the 5' RACE reads. The sample has 53,000 or so distinct CDR3 sequences, 7.7% seen once. Sequencing used whole blood. These receptor sequences come from an adult who was a healthcare worker with PCR-confirmed SARS-CoV-2 infection or an uninfected control (not recorded which).

Ten or more counts support this clonotype. The gene calls are TRBV4-3 and TRBJ2-7; tentative D call: TRBD1 (6 bases). The CDR3 totals 13 residues. V lost 2 bases and J lost 4, with 9 bases in between. In germline, CDR1 is LGHNA, CDR2 YSLEER. CDR3 protein: CASSQYREYEQYF. The CDR3 region has the DNA TGCGCCAGCAGCCAATACAGGGAATACGAGCAGTACTTC.

This clonotype was detected many times. V and J are TRBV5-8 and TRBJ1-5; no reliable D call. The germline V gene encodes CDR1 SGHTS and CDR2 YDEGEE. Trimming cost V 4 bases and J 4 bases, with 18 bases left between them. CDR3 length: 16 residues. CDR3 coding DNA: TGTGCCAGCAGCGCCCAAAGGCGCGGTTTTAATCAGCCCCAGCATTTT. Its translation is CASSAQRRGFNQPQHF. Looking up the rest from reference TRBV5-8 and TRBJ1-5 gives the full variable domain: EAGVTQSPTHLIKTRGQQATLRCSPISGHTSVYWYQQALGLGLQFLLWYDEGEERNRGNFPPRFSGRQFPNYSSELNVNALELEDSALYLCASSAQRRGFNQPQHFGDGTRLSIL.

Within the sample, this clonotype is medium-sized. DNA for the CDR3: TGTGCCAGCAGTATTCGGGACTTCACAGATACGCAGTATTTT. Translated: CASSIRDFTDTQYF. This chain links TRBV27 with TRBJ2-3; D possibly corresponds to TRBD2 (6 bases). Per the germline V gene, CDR1 is MNHEY and CDR2 is SMNVEV (reference sequence). The CDR3 covers 14 residues. Trimming cost V 5 bases and J 2 bases, with 11 bases left between them.

This clonotype was seen at least ten times. The chain is built from TRBV6-6 and TRBJ1-5; the D is unclear. The V gene's germline CDR1 is MNHNY and CDR2 SVGAGI (reference sequence). CDR3 length: 14 amino acids. The V end was cut by 6 bases, the J end by 6 bases, with 15 bases between. The CDR3 DNA sequence: TGTGCCAGCAGAGACCACAGAATAGGTCAGCCCCAGCATTTT. Amino acids: CASRDHRIGQPQHF.

V gene TRBV20-1 combines with J gene TRBJ2-7; tentatively, D is TRBD1 (5 bases). From germline, CDR1 is DFQATT and CDR2 SNEGSKA (reference sequence). The CDR3 spans 12 residues. V dropped 3 bases and J dropped 4 bases, with 10 bases sitting between them. Here the CDR3 reads CSARSGFYEQYF. The CDR3 DNA sequence: TGCAGTGCTAGGTCAGGGTTTTACGAGCAGTACTTC.

The chain recombines TRBV6-2 or TRBV6-3 with TRBJ2-7; D is unclear. The CDR3 has 13 amino acids. With 2 bases removed from V and 3 bases from J, the gap between germline ends came to 8 bases. Germline V gives CDR1 MNHEY, CDR2 SVGEGT. CDR3 nucleotides: TGTGCCAGCAGTTACCGGAGCTTCTACGAGCAGTACTTC. Translated: CASSYRSFYEQYF.

This clonotype was recorded a few times. As DNA, the CDR3 is TGTGCCAGCTTACCGACAGGGAACAGGGTCAATGAGCAGTTCTTC. Translated: CASLPTGNRVNEQFF. The chain links TRBV18 to TRBJ2-1, with TRBD1 matching 7 bases. The V and J ends lost 7 bases and 6 bases, in that order; junction bases with no gene match: 12. The CDR3 is 15 amino acids. Germline lookup yields CDR1 KGHSH and CDR2 LQKENI.

This clonotype was observed a handful of times. V and J are TRBV13 and TRBJ2-7; 7 positions match TRBD1. The CDR3 contains 14 residues. Trimming removed 7 bases from V and 3 bases from J; junction bases left unmatched: 9. The germline V gene has CDR1 PRHDT and CDR2 FYEKMQ (reference sequence). CDR3 DNA sequence: TGTGCCAGCACTTCTTTCCGGGACAGCTACGAGCAGTACTTC. Translation gives CASTSFRDSYEQYF.

The CDR3 region has the DNA TGTGCCAGCAGTTACGCGACAGGAATCTACGAGCAGTACTTC. The encoded protein is CASSYATGIYEQYF. This chain uses TRBV6-2 or TRBV6-3 with TRBJ2-7; D may be TRBD1 (6 bases). This CDR3 spans 14 amino acids. Trimming removed 2 bases from V and 3 bases from J, with 11 bases in between. Germline CDR1 reads MNHEY; CDR2 reads SVGEGT.

This clonotype was counted many times. This chain uses TRBV15 with TRBJ1-3; no clear D. Germline CDR1 is LNHNV and CDR2 is YYDKDF (reference sequence). V shed 0 bases and J shed 0 bases, with 3 bases lying between them. CDR3 length equals 14 residues. CDR3 nucleotide sequence: TGTGCCACCAGCAGAGATAACTCTGGAAACACCATATATTTT. Its translation is CATSRDNSGNTIYF.

On this clonotype: This could be a read error, since a much larger clone is one nucleotide away. V usage is TRBV30 and J usage is TRBJ1-6; D is perhaps TRBD1 (6 bases). In germline, CDR1 is GTSNPN, CDR2 SVGIG (reference sequence). The CDR3 covers 17 residues. The CDR3 bases are TGTGTCTGGAGGACAGCTACTTTGAGCTCCTATAATTCACCCCTCCACTTT. It specifies CVWRTATLSSYNSPLHF.

The table lists this clonotype with a few counts. The J gene is TRBJ1-2, the V gene TRBV30; 10 bases align to TRBD1. CDR1 GTSNPN and CDR2 SVGIG come from the germline V gene (reference sequence). The CDR3 runs to 11 residues. The V gene end was trimmed by 7 bases and the J gene end by 10 bases; junction bases not matched to a gene: 6. The CDR3 DNA reads TGTGCCTCCAGGGACAGGGGTGACTACACCTTC. It translates to CASRDRGDYTF.

J is TRBJ2-3 and V is TRBV6-4; D unclear. V dropped 2 bases and J dropped 3 bases, with 3 bases sitting between them. This CDR3 spans 12 amino acids. The germline CDR1 and CDR2 sequences are MRHNA and SNTAGT. As DNA, the CDR3 is TGTGCCAGCAGTGACCAGACAGATACGCAGTATTTT. This gives the protein CASSDQTDTQYF.

The table lists this clonotype with many counts. The J gene is TRBJ1-6, the V gene TRBV3-1; 9 bases map to TRBD1. V was clipped by 5 bases and J by 7 bases; unmatched bases: 6. This CDR3 spans 15 amino acids. CDR1 LGHDT and CDR2 YNNKEL come from the germline V gene (reference sequence). The CDR3 DNA is TGTGCCAGCAGCTTGACCGGGACAGGGAATTCACCCCTCCACTTT. This translates into CASSLTGTGNSPLHF.

This clonotype was seen at least ten times. CDR3 nucleotides: TGTGCCAGCAGCTTCCAGGGCGGCACTGAAGCTTTCTTT. Residues: CASSFQGGTEAFF. The chain is built from TRBV5-8 and TRBJ1-1, with D possibly matching TRBD1 (5 bases). The CDR3 spans 13 residues. Per germline, CDR1 SGHTS and CDR2 YDEGEE. V lost 2 bases to trimming and J lost 4 bases, with 9 bases between them.

Ten or more counts support this clonotype. The chain uses TRBV5-1 and TRBJ1-2; weak D call: TRBD1 (5 bases). V shed 3 bases and J shed 2 bases, with 8 bases lying between them. CDR3 size: 13 residues. CDR1 and CDR2 from the germline V gene are SGHRS and YFSETQ. The CDR3 DNA sequence: TGCGCCAGCAGCTCACAGGAGAACTATGGCTACACCTTC. Its translation: CASSSQENYGYTF.

The chain recombines TRBV5-6 with TRBJ2-2; 9 nucleotides agree with TRBD2. J lost 7 bases, V lost 4 bases, and 5 bases had no gene match. Germline V lookup: CDR1 SGHDT, CDR2 YYEEEE. There are 14 residues in the CDR3. The CDR3 spells CASSLGLAGGELFF. The CDR3 DNA reads TGTGCCAGCAGCCTGGGACTAGCCGGCGGGGAGCTGTTTTTT.

This clonotype was recorded a few times. The chain carries TRBV29-1 and TRBJ1-1; a possible D gene is TRBD1 (5 bases). CDR1 SQVTM and CDR2 ANQGSEA come from the germline V gene. This CDR3 has 13 amino acids. Trimming pared 2 bases from V and 4 bases from J, leaving 11 bases between. CDR3 protein: CSVESQGATEAFF. The CDR3 region has the DNA TGCAGCGTTGAATCTCAGGGTGCCACTGAAGCTTTCTTT.

The sample holds many counts of this clonotype. The rearrangement uses TRBV28 and TRBJ1-5, with D tentatively TRBD1 (6 bases). V was pared by 1 base and J by 0 bases, with 10 bases between. Germline V gene data show CDR1 as MDHEN and CDR2 as SYDVKM. The CDR3 is made up of 16 amino acids. The CDR3 nucleotides are TGTGCCAGCAGTTTATACAGGGTAAATAGCAATCAGCCCCAGCATTTT. This encodes CASSLYRVNSNQPQHF.

The V gene is TRBV5-1, the J gene TRBJ2-5; the D is unclear. The ends were cut back, 0 bases at V and 2 bases at J, with 11 bases in the middle. The CDR3 consists of 15 residues. CDR1 is SGHRS, CDR2 YFSETQ, per germline. CDR3 sequence: CASSLGTHSQETQYF. The CDR3 DNA sequence: TGCGCCAGCAGCTTGGGGACCCATTCTCAAGAGACCCAGTACTTC. The full variable domain, rest sourced from reference TRBV5-1 and TRBJ2-5, is KAGVTQTPRYLIKTRGQQVTLSCSPISGHRSVSWYQQTPGQGLQFLFEYFSETQRNKGNFPGRFSGRQFSNSRSEMNVSTLELGDSALYLCASSLGTHSQETQYFGPGTRLLVL.